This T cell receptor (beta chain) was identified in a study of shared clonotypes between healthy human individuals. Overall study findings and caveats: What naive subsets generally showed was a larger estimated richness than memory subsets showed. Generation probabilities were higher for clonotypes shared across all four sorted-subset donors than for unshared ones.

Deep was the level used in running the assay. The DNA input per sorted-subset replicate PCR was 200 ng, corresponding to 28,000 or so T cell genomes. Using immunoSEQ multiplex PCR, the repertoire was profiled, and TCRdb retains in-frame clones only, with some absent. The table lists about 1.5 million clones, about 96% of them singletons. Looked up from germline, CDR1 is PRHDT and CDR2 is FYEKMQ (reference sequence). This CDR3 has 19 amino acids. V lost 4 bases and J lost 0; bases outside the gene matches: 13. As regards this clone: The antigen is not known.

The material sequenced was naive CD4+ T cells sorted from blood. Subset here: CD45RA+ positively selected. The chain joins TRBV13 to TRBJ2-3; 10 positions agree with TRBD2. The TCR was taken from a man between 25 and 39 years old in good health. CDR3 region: CASSSEGYRTSGSTDTQYF. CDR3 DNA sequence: TGTGCCAGCAGCTCCGAGGGTTACAGGACTAGCGGTAGCACAGATACGCAGTATTTT.